This T cell receptor beta chain was captured in a study of blood T cell repertoires in COVID-19. At the level of the study: Material from acute and convalescent COVID-19 was sourced from the United States, Italy and Spain. In each case, the material was cDNA or gDNA derived from T cells, B-cell-depleted T cells, or PBMCs.

As processed by the authors: Estimation of nucleated cell counts was performed using reference gene primer amplification. Repertoires were generated with immunoSEQ multiplex PCR, while TCRdb's copy carries only in-frame clones and drops some. D and trimming come from the DNA, and the V and J calls and clone size come from that table. The sample lists 250,000 to 300,000 clones, under 90% seen once, with around 3% in the top ten. This CDR3 has 22 residues. This chain uses TRBV21-1 with TRBJ2-4; TRBD1, the D gene given by the table, was not confirmed from the DNA. TRBV21-1 is marked as a pseudogene. The sequence came from a woman aged 55 to 70 with active or convalescent COVID-19. The sequencing input was peripheral blood. CDR3 coding DNA: TGTGCCAGCAGCTCCTACCGGGACAGGGAACTTGGGGGACCTCTAGCCAAAAACATTCAGTACTTC. Its protein is CASSSYRDRELGGPLAKNIQYF.